This TCR beta chain came from a study of OX40 agonist ivuxolimab in advanced cancers. Study overall: Participants, roughly 81% male, averaged approximately 65 years of age, ranging from about 23 to 79.

Comments on this clone: Antigen specificity is unknown.

Regarding the study as a whole: Among the nonresponders, some also had low normalized T-cell clonal expansion.

Trimming cost V 0 bases and J 5 bases, with 14 bases left between them. Germline CDR1 and CDR2: SGHRS and YFSETQ. The CDR3 length is 15 residues. Method: immunoSEQ multiplex PCR; TCRdb's copy keeps in-frame clones and lacks some. The top ten clones hold around 4.1% of a sample with about 79,000 clones, 88% of them seen once. Individuals having autoimmune disease history or systemic immunosuppression were not enrolled. This TCR was recovered from an adult with an advanced solid tumor such as melanoma, head and neck, liver or kidney cancer. V gene TRBV5-1 combines with J gene TRBJ2-5, with D possibly matching TRBD2 (5 bases). Source: CD4+ or CD8+ T cells sorted from blood, taken in a trial of the OX40 agonist ivuxolimab. CDR3 nucleotide sequence: TGCGCCAGCAGCTTGGAGGGCTCTAGCTTCGAGACCCAGTACTTC. Translation gives CASSLEGSSFETQYF.